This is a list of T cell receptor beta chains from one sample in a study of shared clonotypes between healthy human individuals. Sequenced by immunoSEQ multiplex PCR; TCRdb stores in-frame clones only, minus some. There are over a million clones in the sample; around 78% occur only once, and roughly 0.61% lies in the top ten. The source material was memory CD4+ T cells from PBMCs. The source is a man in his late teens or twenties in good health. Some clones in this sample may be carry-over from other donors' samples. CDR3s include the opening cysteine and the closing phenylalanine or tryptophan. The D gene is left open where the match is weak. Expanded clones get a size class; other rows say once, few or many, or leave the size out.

DNA: TGTGCCAGCAGCAGGACTAGCGGGAGGCCGAACACCGGGGAGCTGTTTTTT; CDR3: CASSRTSGRPNTGELFF; V: TRBV11-1; D: TRBD2; J: TRBJ2-2; size: few
DNA: TGCGCCAGCAGTTATCAAGGACTAGGAGGTAATGAGCAGTTCTTC; CDR3: CASSYQGLGGNEQFF; V: TRBV5-1; D: TRBD2; J: TRBJ2-1; size: -
DNA: TGTGCCTGGAGTGTAGTAAACAGGAAACTGTTTTTT; CDR3: CAWSVVNRKLFF; V: TRBV30; D: -; J: TRBJ1-4; size: few
DNA: TGTGCCAGCGTGGGGTGGGGTAACTATGGCTACACCTTC; CDR3: CASVGWGNYGYTF; V: TRBV9; D: -; J: TRBJ1-2; size: once
DNA: TGTGCCAGTAGTTCCGCGTATCGACTAGCGGGAGACAATGAGCAGTTCTTC; CDR3: CASSSAYRLAGDNEQFF; V: TRBV19; D: TRBD2; J: TRBJ2-1; size: -
DNA: TGTGCCAGCAGCGTAACAGGGGGAAGCTCCTACGAGCAGTACTTC; CDR3: CASSVTGGSSYEQYF; V: TRBV7-3; D: TRBD1; J: TRBJ2-7; size: few
DNA: TGCGCCAGCAGCCGAGGGGACAGGGGTAGCTCTGGGGCCAACGTCCTGACTTTC; CDR3: CASSRGDRGSSGANVLTF; V: TRBV5-1; D: TRBD1; J: TRBJ2-6; size: -
DNA: TGTGCCAGCAGCGCCGGACAGGCAGGTCAGCCCCAGCATTTT; CDR3: CASSAGQAGQPQHF; V: TRBV9; D: TRBD1; J: TRBJ1-5; size: -
DNA: TGTGCTAGTGGTTCCCATTTGTTGGGTGAAGCTTTCTTT; CDR3: CASGSHLLGEAFF; V: TRBV12-5; D: -; J: TRBJ1-1; size: -
DNA: TGTGCCAGCTCACCAGACACATTTGGCAGATTTTATAGCAATCAGCCCCAGCATTTT; CDR3: CASSPDTFGRFYSNQPQHF; V: TRBV18; D: -; J: TRBJ1-5; size: -
DNA: TGTGCCTGGCAAGGACTAGCGGGAGGGACCCAGTACTTC; CDR3: CAWQGLAGGTQYF; V: TRBV30; D: TRBD2; J: TRBJ2-5; size: -
DNA: TGTGCCAGCAGCCAATCCTTGGCATGGCCGGCCGGGACCCAGTACTTC; CDR3: CASSQSLAWPAGTQYF; V: TRBV14; D: -; J: TRBJ2-5; size: -
DNA: TGTGCCTGGAGTGTACAACAGGGCGGCTATGGCTACACCTTC; CDR3: CAWSVQQGGYGYTF; V: TRBV30; D: -; J: TRBJ1-2; size: once